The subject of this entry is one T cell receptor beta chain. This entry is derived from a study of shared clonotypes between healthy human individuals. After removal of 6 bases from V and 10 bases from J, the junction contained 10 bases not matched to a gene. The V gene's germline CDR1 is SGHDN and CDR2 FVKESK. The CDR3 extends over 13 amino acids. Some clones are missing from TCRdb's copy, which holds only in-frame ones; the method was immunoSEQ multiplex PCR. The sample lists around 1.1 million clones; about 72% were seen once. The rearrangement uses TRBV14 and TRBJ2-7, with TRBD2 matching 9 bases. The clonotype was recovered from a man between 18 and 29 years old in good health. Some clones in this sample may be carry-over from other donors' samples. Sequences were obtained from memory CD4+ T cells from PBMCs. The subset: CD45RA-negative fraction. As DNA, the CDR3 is TGTGCCAGCAGGGCGAGACTAGCGGAGCATCAGTACTTC. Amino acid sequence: CASRARLAEHQYF. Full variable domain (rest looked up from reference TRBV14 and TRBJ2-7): EAGVTQFPSHSVIEKGQTVTLRCDPISGHDNLYWYRRVMGKEIKFLLHFVKESKQDESGMPNNRFLAERTGGTYSTLKVQPAELEDSGVYFCASRARLAEHQYFGPGTRLTVT.